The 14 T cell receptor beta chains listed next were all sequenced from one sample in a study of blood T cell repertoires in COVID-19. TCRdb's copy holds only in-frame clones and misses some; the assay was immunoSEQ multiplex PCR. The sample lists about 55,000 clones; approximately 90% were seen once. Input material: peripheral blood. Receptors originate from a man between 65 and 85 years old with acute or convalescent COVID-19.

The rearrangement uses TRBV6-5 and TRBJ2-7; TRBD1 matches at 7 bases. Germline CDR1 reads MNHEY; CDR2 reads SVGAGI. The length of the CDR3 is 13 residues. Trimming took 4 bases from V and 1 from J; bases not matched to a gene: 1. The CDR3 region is CASSSRGSYEQYV. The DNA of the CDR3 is TGTGCCAGCAGTTCCAGGGGGTCCTACGAGCAGTACGTC.

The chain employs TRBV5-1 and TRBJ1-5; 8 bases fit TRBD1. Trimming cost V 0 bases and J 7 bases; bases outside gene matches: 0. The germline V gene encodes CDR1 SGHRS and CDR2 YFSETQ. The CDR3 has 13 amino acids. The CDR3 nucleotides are TGCGCCAGCAGCTTGGACAGGGGGCAGCCCCAGCATTTT. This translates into CASSLDRGQPQHF.

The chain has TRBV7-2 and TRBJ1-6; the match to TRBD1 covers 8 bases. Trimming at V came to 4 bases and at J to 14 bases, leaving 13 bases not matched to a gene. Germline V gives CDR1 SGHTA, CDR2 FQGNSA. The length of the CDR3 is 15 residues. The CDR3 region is CASSSPGQGLRALHF. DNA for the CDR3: TGTGCCAGCAGCTCCCCCGGACAGGGCCTCAGAGCCCTCCACTTT.

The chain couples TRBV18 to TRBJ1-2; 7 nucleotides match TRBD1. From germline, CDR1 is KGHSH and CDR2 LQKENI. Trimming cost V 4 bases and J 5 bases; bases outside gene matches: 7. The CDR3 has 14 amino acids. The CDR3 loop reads CASSRIRDSYGYTF. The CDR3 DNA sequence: TGTGCCAGCTCACGAATCCGGGACAGTTATGGCTACACCTTC.

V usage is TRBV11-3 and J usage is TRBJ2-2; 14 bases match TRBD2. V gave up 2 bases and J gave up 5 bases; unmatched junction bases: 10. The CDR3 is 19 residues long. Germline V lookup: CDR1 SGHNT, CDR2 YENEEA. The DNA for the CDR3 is TGTGCCAGCAGCTTATTCGGGACTAGCGGGAGTCCCGGGACCGGGGAGCTGTTTTTT. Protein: CASSLFGTSGSPGTGELFF.

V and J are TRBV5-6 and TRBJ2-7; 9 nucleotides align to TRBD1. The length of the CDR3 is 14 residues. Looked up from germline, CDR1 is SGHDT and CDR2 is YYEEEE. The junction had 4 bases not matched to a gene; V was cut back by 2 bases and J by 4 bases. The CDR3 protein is CASSLTQGAYEQYV. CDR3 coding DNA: TGTGCCAGCAGCTTAACACAGGGGGCATACGAGCAGTACGTC.

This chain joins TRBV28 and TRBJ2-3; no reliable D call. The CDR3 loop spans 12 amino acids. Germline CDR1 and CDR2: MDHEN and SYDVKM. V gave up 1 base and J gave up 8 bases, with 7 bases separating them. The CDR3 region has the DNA TGTGCCAGCAGTTTATCCCAAATTACGCAGTATTTT. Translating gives CASSLSQITQYF.

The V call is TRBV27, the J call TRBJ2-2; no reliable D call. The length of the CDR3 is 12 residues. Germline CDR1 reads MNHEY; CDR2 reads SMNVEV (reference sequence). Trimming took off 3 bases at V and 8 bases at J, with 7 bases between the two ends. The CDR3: CASSLSSGELFF. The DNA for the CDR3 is TGTGCCAGCAGTTTGAGTTCTGGGGAGCTGTTTTTT.

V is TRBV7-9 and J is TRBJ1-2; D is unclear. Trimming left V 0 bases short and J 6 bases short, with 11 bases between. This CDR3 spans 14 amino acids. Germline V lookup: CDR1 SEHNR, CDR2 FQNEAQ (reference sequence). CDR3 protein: CASSLAGSGDGYTF. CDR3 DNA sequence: TGTGCCAGCAGCTTAGCCGGGTCGGGTGATGGCTACACCTTC. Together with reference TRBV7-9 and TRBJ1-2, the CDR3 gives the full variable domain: DTGVSQNPRHKITKRGQNVTFRCDPISEHNRLYWYRQTLGQGPEFLTYFQNEAQLEKSRLLSDRFSAERPKGSFSTLEIQRTEQGDSAMYLCASSLAGSGDGYTFGSGTRLTVV.

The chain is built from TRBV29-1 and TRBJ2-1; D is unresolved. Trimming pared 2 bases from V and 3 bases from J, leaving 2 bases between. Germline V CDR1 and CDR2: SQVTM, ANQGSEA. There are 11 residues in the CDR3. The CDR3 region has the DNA TGCAGCGTTGAACTCTACAATGAGCAGTTCTTC. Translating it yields CSVELYNEQFF.

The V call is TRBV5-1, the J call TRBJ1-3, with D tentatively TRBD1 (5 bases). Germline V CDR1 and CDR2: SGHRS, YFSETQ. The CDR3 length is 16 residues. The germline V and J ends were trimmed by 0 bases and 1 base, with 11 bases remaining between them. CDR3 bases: TGCGCCAGCAGCTTGGCCCCCGCAGGGTCTGGAAACACCATATATTTT. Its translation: CASSLAPAGSGNTIYF.

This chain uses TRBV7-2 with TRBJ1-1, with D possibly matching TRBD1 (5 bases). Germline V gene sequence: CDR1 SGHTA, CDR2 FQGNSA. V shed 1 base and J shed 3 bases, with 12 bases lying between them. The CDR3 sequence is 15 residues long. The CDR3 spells CASSLGAGHYTEAFF. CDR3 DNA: TGTGCCAGCAGCTTAGGAGCCGGACACTACACTGAAGCTTTCTTT.

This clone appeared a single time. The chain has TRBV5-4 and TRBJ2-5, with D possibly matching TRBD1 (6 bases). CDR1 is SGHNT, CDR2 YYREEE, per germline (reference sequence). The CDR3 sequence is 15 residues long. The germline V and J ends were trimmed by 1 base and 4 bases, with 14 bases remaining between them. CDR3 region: CASSLTGQLGETQYF. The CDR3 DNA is TGTGCCAGCAGCTTGACAGGGCAGCTGGGAGAGACCCAGTACTTC.

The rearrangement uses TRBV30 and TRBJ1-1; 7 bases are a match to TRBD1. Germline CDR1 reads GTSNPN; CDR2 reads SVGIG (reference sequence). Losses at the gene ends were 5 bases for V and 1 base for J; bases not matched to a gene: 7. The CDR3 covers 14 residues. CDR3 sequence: CAWLIQGTNTEAFF. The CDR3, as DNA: TGTGCCTGGCTAATACAGGGGACGAACACTGAAGCTTTCTTT. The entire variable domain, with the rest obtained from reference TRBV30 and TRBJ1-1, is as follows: SQTIHQWPATLVQPVGSPLSLECTVEGTSNPNLYWYRQAAGRGLQLLFYSVGIGQISSEVPQNLSASRPQDRQFILSSKKLLLSDSGFYLCAWLIQGTNTEAFFGQGTRLTVV.